The rows below give T cell receptor beta chains drawn from one sample of a study of T cell responses to AZD1222 COVID-19 vaccine. Profiled with immunoSEQ multiplex PCR; TCRdb holds only in-frame clones, not every one. The sample has 130,000 or so clones; approximately 88% are singletons. The sequencing here drew on peripheral blood, taken on day 0 of AZD1222 vaccination. The receptors come from an adult in good health. Both conserved end residues are part of each CDR3. D genes are given only for firm matches. Only part of the rows carry a size: once, few, many, or a class if the clone is expanded.

TRBD2 TRBJ2-5 few TRBV19 TGTGCCAGTAGTACTAGGGGTAGCGGGAGGTTGCTGGAGACCCAGTACTTC CASSTRGSGRLLETQYF
TRBD1 TRBJ1-3 once TRBV5-1 TGCGCCAGCAGCTTCACAGGGGGCGAATTTTCTCCTGGAAACACCATATATTTT CASSFTGGEFSPGNTIYF
- TRBJ2-1 - TRBV15 TGTGCCACCAGCAGAGCTAGGGGGGAAGGTGATGAGCAGTTCTTC CATSRARGEGDEQFF
- TRBJ2-3 once TRBV7-6 TGTGCCAGCAGCCCCTCAATGACTAGCACAGATACGCAGTATTTT CASSPSMTSTDTQYF
TRBD1 TRBJ1-1 - TRBV6-6 TGTGCCAGCAGTAATGGACAGGGTTTGGGTGAAGCTTTCTTT CASSNGQGLGEAFF
- TRBJ2-3 - TRBV2 TGTGCCAGCAGATATCCCCGGCACCAAAAAGGGCCCACAGATACGCAGTATTTT CASRYPRHQKGPTDTQYF
TRBD2 TRBJ2-1 once TRBV9 TGTGCCAGCAGCGTAAAGGTTGGAAGCGGGAGAGCCCCGACCGGCAATGAGCAGTTCTTC CASSVKVGSGRAPTGNEQFF
- TRBJ2-1 - TRBV5-6 TGTGCCAGCAGCTTGACCCTCGGACGGACAAGGGTCGATGAGCAGTTCTTC CASSLTLGRTRVDEQFF
- TRBJ2-1 - TRBV6-5 TGTGCCAGCAGTTACCGAGGGCCTAGCTCCTACAATGAGCAGTTCTTC CASSYRGPSSYNEQFF
- TRBJ2-7 - TRBV2 TGTGCCAGCAGGAAGGCGTCAGGGGCCTACGAGCAGTACTTC CASRKASGAYEQYF
- TRBJ2-1 once TRBV11-1 TGTGCCAGCAGCCCTAGGGTAAGGTCCTACAATGAGCAGTTCTTC CASSPRVRSYNEQFF
TRBD1 TRBJ1-4 - TRBV5-5 TGTGCCAGCAGCCCAGGGACAGCAACTAATGAAAAACTGTTTTTT CASSPGTATNEKLFF
TRBD1 TRBJ1-2 - TRBV10-2 TGCGCCAGCAGTGAGGGACAGGCCTATGGCTACACCTTC CASSEGQAYGYTF
TRBD1 TRBJ1-1 - TRBV5-1 TGCGCCAGCAGCGGGGACAGGGCAAACACTGAAGCTTTCTTT CASSGDRANTEAFF
- TRBJ1-6 - TRBV6-5 TGTGCCAGCAGTACCGGGACACATAATTCACCCCTCCACTTT CASSTGTHNSPLHF
TRBD1 TRBJ2-7 - TRBV6-5 TGTGCCAGCAGTTACTCTACTGGACAGGGGATTTACGAGCAGTACTTC CASSYSTGQGIYEQYF
- TRBJ2-1 - TRBV28 TGTGCCAGCACCTTGGGAATAATTAGTTTAAATGAGCAGTTCTTC CASTLGIISLNEQFF
TRBD2 TRBJ2-3 - TRBV5-4 TGTGCCAGCAGTTTTAGCGGGGGGGCTCGCGATACGCAGTATTTT CASSFSGGARDTQYF
TRBD1 TRBJ1-2 - TRBV4-1 TGCGCCAGCAGCCGATCCGACAGGGCTGACTATGGCTACACCTTC CASSRSDRADYGYTF
TRBD2 TRBJ2-1 - TRBV6-2/TRBV6-3 TGTGCCAGCAGTTACGCCCAGCTAGCGGGAAACTATGAGCAGTTCTTC CASSYAQLAGNYEQFF
TRBD2 TRBJ2-2 - TRBV5-1 TGCGCCAGTTCCGAGGTAGCGGGAAACACCGGGGAGCTGTTTTTT CASSEVAGNTGELFF
- TRBJ2-2 once TRBV15 TGTGCCACCCGCAAGGTCGTGGACGCCGGGGAGCTGTTTTTT CATRKVVDAGELFF
- TRBJ2-1 - TRBV12-2 TGTGCAAGTCGCTTCCGCCACGACGCAACGGGATGGAGCAATGAGCAGTTCTTC CASRFRHDATGWSNEQFF
TRBD1 TRBJ1-3 - TRBV19 TGTGCCAGTAACGCGATCCCCCCCCGGACAGGGGGTTCAAACACCATATATTTT CASNAIPPRTGGSNTIYF
- TRBJ1-6 - TRBV12-3/TRBV12-4 TGTGCCAGCAGCCCTACAGGCGTACCCCTCCACTTT CASSPTGVPLHF
- TRBJ1-5 - TRBV28 TGTGCCAGCAGTTTAGCCGGGGGCAATCAGCCCCAGCATTTT CASSLAGGNQPQHF
TRBD1 TRBJ1-4 - TRBV28 TGTGCCAGCGGAATAACTCCGGGACAGGGTTACGAAAAACTGTTTTTT CASGITPGQGYEKLFF
TRBD1 TRBJ1-2 - TRBV2 TGTGCCAGCAGTGAAAATACAGGGGACTATGGCTACACCTTC CASSENTGDYGYTF